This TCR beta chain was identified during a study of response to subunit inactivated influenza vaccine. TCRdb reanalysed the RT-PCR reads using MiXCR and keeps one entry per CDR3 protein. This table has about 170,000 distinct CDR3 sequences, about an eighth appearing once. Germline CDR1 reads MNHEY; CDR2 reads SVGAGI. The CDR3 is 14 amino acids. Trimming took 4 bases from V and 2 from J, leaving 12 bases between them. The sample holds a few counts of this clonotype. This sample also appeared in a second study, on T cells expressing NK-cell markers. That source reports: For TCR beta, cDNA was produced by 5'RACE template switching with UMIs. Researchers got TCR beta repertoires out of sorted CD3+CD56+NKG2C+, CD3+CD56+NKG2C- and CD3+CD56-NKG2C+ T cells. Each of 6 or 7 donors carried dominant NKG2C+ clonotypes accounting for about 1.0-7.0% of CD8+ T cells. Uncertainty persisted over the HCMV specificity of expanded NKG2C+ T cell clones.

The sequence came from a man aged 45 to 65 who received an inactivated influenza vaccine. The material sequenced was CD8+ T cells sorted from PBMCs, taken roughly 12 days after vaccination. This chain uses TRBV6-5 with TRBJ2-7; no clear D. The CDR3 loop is CASSSTVNTYEQYF. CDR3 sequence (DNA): TGTGCCAGCAGTTCTACCGTTAACACCTACGAGCAGTACTTC.